The rows below give T cell receptor beta chains drawn from one sample of a study of shared clonotypes between healthy human individuals. TCRdb's table, derived via immunoSEQ multiplex PCR, lists solely in-frame clones and lacks some. The profile shows about 1,900,000 clones, about 95% of them singletons. Sequenced: naive CD8+ T cells sorted from blood. The source of these receptors is a man younger than 35 in good health. CDR3s include the opening cysteine and the closing phenylalanine or tryptophan. Fields, in order: V gene, D gene, J gene, clone size, CDR3 DNA, CDR3 protein. The D gene is left open where the match is weak. The size field is filled for only some rows; it gives once, few, many or a size class.

v_gene: TRBV4-1; d_gene: TRBD1; j_gene: TRBJ1-4; abundance: .; CDR3nt: TGCGCCAGCAGCCAGATCGGGACAGGGGATGAAAAACTGTTTTTT; CDR3aa: CASSQIGTGDEKLFF
v_gene: TRBV5-4; d_gene: TRBD1; j_gene: TRBJ2-7; abundance: .; CDR3nt: TGTGCCAGCAGCTTGGGGCAGGGGGAAACCTACGAGCAGTACTTC; CDR3aa: CASSLGQGETYEQYF
v_gene: TRBV6-6; d_gene: .; j_gene: TRBJ1-1; abundance: once; CDR3nt: TGTGCCAGCAGTTCCACGAAGGCCATGAACACTGAAGCTTTCTTT; CDR3aa: CASSSTKAMNTEAFF
v_gene: TRBV5-1; d_gene: .; j_gene: TRBJ2-5; abundance: once; CDR3nt: TGCGCCAGCAGCTTGTTTGCCAGAAGCCAAGAGACCCAGTACTTC; CDR3aa: CASSLFARSQETQYF
v_gene: TRBV27; d_gene: .; j_gene: TRBJ2-7; abundance: .; CDR3nt: TGTGCCAGCAGTGACGGTCTAGAGTTCGGATTTTCCTACGAGCAGTACTTC; CDR3aa: CASSDGLEFGFSYEQYF
v_gene: TRBV28; d_gene: .; j_gene: TRBJ1-6; abundance: .; CDR3nt: TGTGCCAGCAGTTTGCCATCTAATAATTCACCCCTCCACTTT; CDR3aa: CASSLPSNNSPLHF
v_gene: TRBV4-3; d_gene: .; j_gene: TRBJ2-2; abundance: .; CDR3nt: TGCGCCAGCAGCCAAGATCCAGGGGAACCCACCGGGGAGCTGTTTTTT; CDR3aa: CASSQDPGEPTGELFF
v_gene: TRBV27; d_gene: TRBD1; j_gene: TRBJ2-1; abundance: .; CDR3nt: TGTGCCAGCAGTTCCCAGGGGGTCATCTCCTACAATGAGCAGTTCTTC; CDR3aa: CASSSQGVISYNEQFF
v_gene: TRBV4-1; d_gene: .; j_gene: TRBJ2-3; abundance: .; CDR3nt: TGCGCCAGCAGCCAATGGCAGGGAACAGATACGCAGTATTTT; CDR3aa: CASSQWQGTDTQYF
v_gene: TRBV5-1; d_gene: TRBD2; j_gene: TRBJ2-1; abundance: .; CDR3nt: TGCGCCAGCAGCTTGGGAGCGGGGACTTACAATGAGCAGTTCTTC; CDR3aa: CASSLGAGTYNEQFF
v_gene: TRBV4-3; d_gene: TRBD2; j_gene: TRBJ2-1; abundance: .; CDR3nt: TGCGCCAGCAGCCAATCCCTAGCGGGAGTAGGTATCAATGAGCAGTTCTTC; CDR3aa: CASSQSLAGVGINEQFF
v_gene: TRBV27; d_gene: TRBD1; j_gene: TRBJ2-7; abundance: .; CDR3nt: TGTGCCAGCAGTTTAATGTTTCGGACAGGGGTAGGCGAGCAGTACTTC; CDR3aa: CASSLMFRTGVGEQYF
v_gene: TRBV4-1; d_gene: .; j_gene: TRBJ2-7; abundance: .; CDR3nt: TGCGCCAGCAGCCAGTCCGGGACTCCCGGCTACGAGCAGTACTTC; CDR3aa: CASSQSGTPGYEQYF
v_gene: TRBV5-5; d_gene: .; j_gene: TRBJ1-2; abundance: once; CDR3nt: TGTGCCAGCAGCTTGGACGGGTCGACTGTGAACTATGGCTACACCTTC; CDR3aa: CASSLDGSTVNYGYTF
v_gene: TRBV7-2; d_gene: .; j_gene: TRBJ2-3; abundance: .; CDR3nt: TGTGCCAGCAGCCGGACTGTTAGCACAGATACGCAGTATTTT; CDR3aa: CASSRTVSTDTQYF
v_gene: TRBV7-9; d_gene: TRBD2; j_gene: TRBJ2-7; abundance: .; CDR3nt: TGTGCCAGCAGCTTAGGGCTAGCGGGGCAAAACTACGAGCAGTACTTC; CDR3aa: CASSLGLAGQNYEQYF
v_gene: TRBV5-6; d_gene: .; j_gene: TRBJ2-1; abundance: .; CDR3nt: TGTGCCAGCAGCTTGCGTACAGTTGGGGACAATGAGCAGTTCTTC; CDR3aa: CASSLRTVGDNEQFF
v_gene: TRBV7-9; d_gene: .; j_gene: TRBJ1-2; abundance: .; CDR3nt: TGTGCCAGCAGCTTTTTGGGCCGGGGCTATGGCTACACCTTC; CDR3aa: CASSFLGRGYGYTF
v_gene: TRBV4-3; d_gene: TRBD2; j_gene: TRBJ2-2; abundance: .; CDR3nt: TGCGCCAGCAGCCAAGACCCAACTAGCGGGAGCGAGACCGGGGAGCTGTTTTTT; CDR3aa: CASSQDPTSGSETGELFF
v_gene: TRBV6-5; d_gene: .; j_gene: TRBJ1-6; abundance: .; CDR3nt: TGTGCCAGCAGTTACACAGGGACTTCACCCCTCCACTTT; CDR3aa: CASSYTGTSPLHF
v_gene: TRBV19; d_gene: TRBD2; j_gene: TRBJ2-3; abundance: .; CDR3nt: TGTGCCAGTAGTATAGGTAGCGGGAGGACAGATACGCAGTATTTT; CDR3aa: CASSIGSGRTDTQYF
v_gene: TRBV9; d_gene: TRBD1; j_gene: TRBJ1-2; abundance: .; CDR3nt: TGTGCCAGCAGCGCCGGAGCGACAGGGGCCTATGGCTACACCTTC; CDR3aa: CASSAGATGAYGYTF
v_gene: TRBV27; d_gene: .; j_gene: TRBJ2-7; abundance: .; CDR3nt: TGTGCCAGCAGTCAGAGTAGGGGTCCCCTGTCTTACGAGCAGTACTTC; CDR3aa: CASSQSRGPLSYEQYF
v_gene: TRBV5-4; d_gene: TRBD2; j_gene: TRBJ2-5; abundance: .; CDR3nt: TGTGCCAGCAGCTTGGCTCCCCGCGGGGGGCACCAAGAGACCCAGTACTTC; CDR3aa: CASSLAPRGGHQETQYF
v_gene: TRBV7-9; d_gene: .; j_gene: TRBJ2-2; abundance: .; CDR3nt: TGTGCCAGCAGCTTAATATTACAGGGAAGAGGCGGGGAGCTGTTTTTT; CDR3aa: CASSLILQGRGGELFF
v_gene: TRBV5-1; d_gene: TRBD2; j_gene: TRBJ2-1; abundance: .; CDR3nt: TGCGCCAGCAGCTTGCCTAGCGGACTGTACAATGAGCAGTTCTTC; CDR3aa: CASSLPSGLYNEQFF